This TCR beta chain is drawn from a study of blood T cell repertoires in COVID-19 (dated by TCRdb to the early 2020s). For the study in its entirety: Collaborator samples came from the United States, Italy and Spain and covered acute and convalescent phases of COVID-19. The material from the prospective study consisted of cDNA or gDNA derived from T cells, B-cell-depleted T cells, or PBMCs. The dataset comprised deeply sampled blood TCRbeta repertoires from subjects exposed to, actively infected with, or recovered from COVID-19. The repertoires were released in a freely available public database intended as a resource for research on the immune response to SARS-CoV-2. Samples came from the ongoing ImmuneRACE study (first 160 participants) plus 1,254 subjects from 6 global collaborators. The sample metadata nearly always contained a de-identified subject ID, COVID-19 status, age in years and sex. Where available, HLA class I and class II types were taken from metadata supplied by the sample provider and were not determined by assay-based typing.

TCRbeta CDR3 regions were amplified from genomic DNA using the immunoSEQ Assay, a bias-controlled multiplex PCR. From the authors' description of their analysis: Nucleated cell counts per sample were estimated from amplification of reference gene primers within the assay. To quantify the absolute abundance of each unique TCRbeta CDR3 rearrangement, sequence reads were collapsed and filtered. For each sample, productive Simpson clonality was calculated by taking the square root of Simpson's diversity index across productive rearrangements. TCRdb obtained this table from immuneACCESS and retained in-frame rearrangements with V and J assigned. These tables miss some clones; where compared with another copy, unresolved V genes account for less than half of the shortfall, and the remainder is unexplained. V, J and clone size derive from that table, while D and trimming were established from the DNA sequence. The sample table records approximately 270,000 clones; about nine tenths of these occur just once. 5% to 6.5% of the sample comes from the top ten.

One collaborating source in Seattle enrolled patients while the patients were actively infected and followed the patients over time throughout the course of disease. Collaborating institutions collected whole blood in K2EDTA tubes following their own protocols. For TCRbeta analysis, collaborator samples were shipped as frozen whole blood, as isolated PBMCs, or as DNA extracted from either sample type. Deletion took 1 base off V and 4 bases off J, with a span of 16 bases between the germline ends. As encoded in the germline V gene (reference sequence), CDR1 is SGHKS while CDR2 is YYEKEE. The CDR3 runs 16 residues from the cysteine to the phenylalanine. Of the read, only the CDR3 DNA is kept; its 48 bases are in frame from base 1. The investigation overall reported the following: Clinical and demographic metadata were provided uncurated, with the amount varying by source and participant.

On this clone itself: No antigen is known for it. Nothing much larger sits one base from this clone, and base qualities are not available.

Here the chain combines TRBV5-5 and TRBJ2-3; the D gene is perhaps TRBD2, from 5 matching bases. This TCR was recovered from a woman between 25 and 40 years old with COVID-19, enrolled during active disease. The sequencing input was peripheral blood. CDR3 sequence: CASSLKGQTGSDTQYF. The sequenced DNA is TGTGCCAGCAGCTTGAAAGGCCAAACGGGGTCAGATACGCAGTATTTT. Beyond the CDR3, the reference TRBV5-5 and TRBJ2-3 genes provide the residues; the full variable domain reads: DAGVTQSPTHLIKTRGQQVTLRCSPISGHKSVSWYQQVLGQGPQFIFQYYEKEERGRGNFPDRFSARQFPNYSSELNVNALLLGDSALYLCASSLKGQTGSDTQYFGPGTRLTVL.